This T cell receptor (beta chain) was captured by sequencing in a study of glioma-infiltrating T cells. Study results and limitations: Above-expected tissue-blood divergence occurred in all gliomas, most in low-grade ones. Very few CDR3 sequences were shared between tissue and blood.

The iRepertoire nested amplicon-rescue multiplex PCR amplified TCR alpha and beta CDR3s from RNA. One-step reverse transcription and amplification started from approximately 100-400 ng of tissue mRNA or PBMC total RNA. In TCRdb, the multiplex PCR reads were re-called with MiXCR into one record per CDR3 protein. Here the sample spans 110,000 or so distinct CDR3 sequences, 20% to 30% being singletons. The germline CDR1 and CDR2 sequences are SGHNT and YYREEE (reference sequence). With V trimmed by 6 bases and J by 0 bases, 2 bases remained unmatched. The CDR3 runs to 14 residues. This clonotype was seen ten or more times. Its antigen is not identified.

The chain uses TRBV5-4 and TRBJ1-4; 7 positions match TRBD1. This clonotype was sampled from a human donor with low-grade glioma or glioblastoma, undergoing nonglioma brain surgery, or in good health (not recorded which). The sequenced material came from glioma tissue, nonneoplastic brain tissue, or PBMCs (not recorded which). CDR3 nucleotides: TGTGCCAGCAAAGGGACAGCAACTAATGAAAAACTGTTTTTT. Its protein product is CASKGTATNEKLFF.